The rows below give T cell receptor beta chains drawn from one sample of a study of blood T cells in healthy people across ages. From the 5' RACE reads, TCRdb called clonotypes with MiXCR, one entry per CDR3 protein. The sample yields approximately 800,000 distinct CDR3 sequences, roughly 25% seen once. In addition, the sample was reused for a study of T cells of mothers and their children.

Sequenced: blood. The receptor source for this set is a boy under 18 in good health. Each CDR3 is given with its conserved first and last residue. Each record gives: J gene, V gene, clone size, D gene, CDR3 protein, CDR3 DNA. D genes are given only for firm matches. Clone size appears in some rows only: once, few, many, or a class for an expanded clone.

J: TRBJ1-4; V: TRBV4-2; size: few; D: .; CDR3: CASSQGGWEEKLFF; DNA: TGTGCCAGCAGCCAAGGGGGTTGGGAGGAAAAACTGTTTTTT
J: TRBJ2-7; V: TRBV20-1; size: .; D: .; CDR3: CSARTGGSMIPYEQYF; DNA: TGCAGTGCTAGGACAGGTGGCAGCATGATACCCTACGAGCAGTACTTC
J: TRBJ2-5; V: TRBV6-5; size: .; D: TRBD2; CDR3: CASSYSGGAWETQYF; DNA: TGTGCCAGCAGTTATAGCGGGGGGGCATGGGAGACCCAGTACTTC
J: TRBJ2-1; V: TRBV27; size: .; D: TRBD2; CDR3: CASSNLAGIYNEQFF; DNA: TGTGCCAGCAGTAACCTAGCGGGGATCTACAATGAGCAGTTCTTC
J: TRBJ2-1; V: TRBV7-2; size: .; D: .; CDR3: CASSLELSTLYNKQFF; DNA: TGTGCCAGCAGCTTGGAGTTGTCGACTCTATACAATAAGCAGTTCTTC
J: TRBJ2-1; V: TRBV13; size: few; D: TRBD1; CDR3: CASSPRQGKQFF; DNA: TGTGCCAGCAGCCCTCGACAGGGAAAGCAGTTCTTC
J: TRBJ2-2; V: TRBV24-1; size: .; D: TRBD2; CDR3: CATSAGSGDYTGELFF; DNA: TGTGCCACCAGTGCTGGGAGCGGGGACTACACCGGGGAGCTGTTTTTT
J: TRBJ2-2; V: TRBV7-3; size: few; D: TRBD1; CDR3: CASSQTGGDTGELFF; DNA: TGTGCCAGCAGCCAGACAGGGGGCGACACCGGGGAGCTGTTTTTT
J: TRBJ1-5; V: TRBV3-1; size: .; D: .; CDR3: CASSQAWDSNQPQHF; DNA: TGTGCCAGCAGCCAAGCGTGGGATAGCAATCAGCCCCAGCATTTT
J: TRBJ2-2; V: TRBV30; size: few; D: TRBD2; CDR3: CAWSVRSGGRTGELFF; DNA: TGTGCCTGGAGTGTACGGAGCGGGGGGCGAACCGGGGAGCTGTTTTTT
J: TRBJ2-1; V: TRBV6-2/TRBV6-3; size: .; D: .; CDR3: CASSPGPHIEQFF; DNA: TGTGCCAGCAGCCCCGGACCCCATATTGAGCAGTTCTTC
J: TRBJ2-7; V: TRBV4-2; size: .; D: TRBD1; CDR3: CASSLSAGQAAYEQYF; DNA: TGTGCCAGCAGCCTATCGGCGGGACAGGCCGCCTACGAGCAGTACTTC
J: TRBJ1-3; V: TRBV14; size: .; D: .; CDR3: CASSRMSSGNTIYF; DNA: TGTGCCAGCAGCCGGATGTCCTCTGGAAACACCATATATTTT
J: TRBJ2-6; V: TRBV27; size: .; D: .; CDR3: CAGPGRFLGANVLTF; DNA: TGTGCCGGCCCGGGCCGTTTCCTTGGGGCCAACGTCCTGACTTTC
J: TRBJ2-5; V: TRBV12-3/TRBV12-4; size: .; D: TRBD2; CDR3: CASSLAPTSGVRETQYF; DNA: TGTGCCAGCAGTTTAGCGCCGACTAGCGGGGTCCGGGAGACCCAGTACTTC